This TCR beta chain was observed in a study of blood T cell repertoires in COVID-19. This CDR3 comprises 17 residues. Trimming took 1 base from V and 3 from J; bases not matched to a gene: 5. Germline V CDR1 and CDR2: MNHNS, SASEGT. Methods used by the authors: From reference gene primer amplification, estimates of nucleated cell counts were derived. Using immunoSEQ multiplex PCR, the repertoire was profiled, and TCRdb retains in-frame clones only, with some absent. The D gene and trimming were derived from the DNA, and the V and J assignments and clone size from that table. The sample has approximately 40,000 clones; roughly 89% are singletons. In this sample, this clone turned up a few times.

The J gene is TRBJ2-6, the V gene TRBV6-1, with 8 bases lining up with TRBD1. The sample was peripheral blood. The clonotype was recovered from a man aged 40-49 years with COVID-19, enrolled during active disease. This CDR3 is CASSEGQGAVGANVLTF. CDR3 sequence (DNA): TGTGCCAGCAGTGAAGGGCAGGGGGCGGTTGGGGCCAACGTCCTGACTTTC.